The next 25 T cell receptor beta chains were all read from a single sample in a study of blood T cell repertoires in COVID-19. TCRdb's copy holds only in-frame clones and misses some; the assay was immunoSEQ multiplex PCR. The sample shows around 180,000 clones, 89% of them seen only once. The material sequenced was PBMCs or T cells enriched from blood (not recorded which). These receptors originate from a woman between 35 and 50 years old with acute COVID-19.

This chain's CDR3 is CASSPQTGQGARQETQYF. The CDR3 DNA is TGTGCCAGCTCACCTCAAACCGGACAGGGGGCGCGTCAAGAGACCCAGTACTTC. The chain has TRBV18 and TRBJ2-5, with TRBD1 identical over 11 bases. Trimming took 3 bases from V and 2 from J; bases not matched to a gene: 11. CDR1 and CDR2 from the germline V gene are KGHSH and LQKENI. The CDR3 extends over 18 amino acids.

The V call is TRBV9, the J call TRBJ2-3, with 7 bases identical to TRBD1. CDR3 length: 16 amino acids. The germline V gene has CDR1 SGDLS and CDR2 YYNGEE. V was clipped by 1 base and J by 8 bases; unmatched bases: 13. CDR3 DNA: TGTGCCAGCAGCGTATTACCCCCGACAGGGCCGGGTACGCAGTATTTT. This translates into CASSVLPPTGPGTQYF.

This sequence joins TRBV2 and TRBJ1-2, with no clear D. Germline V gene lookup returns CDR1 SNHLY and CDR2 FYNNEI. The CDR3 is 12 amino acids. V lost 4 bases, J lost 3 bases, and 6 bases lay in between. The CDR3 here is CASSGGDYGYTF. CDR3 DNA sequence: TGTGCCAGCAGTGGCGGGGACTATGGCTACACCTTC.

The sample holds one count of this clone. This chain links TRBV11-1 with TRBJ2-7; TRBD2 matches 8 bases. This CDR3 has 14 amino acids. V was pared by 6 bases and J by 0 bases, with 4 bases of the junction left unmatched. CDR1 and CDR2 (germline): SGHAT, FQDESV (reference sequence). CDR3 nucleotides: TGTGCCAGCAGTTTCAGCGGGAGCTCCTACGAGCAGTACTTC. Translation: CASSFSGSSYEQYF. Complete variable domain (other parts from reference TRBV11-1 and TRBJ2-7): EAEVAQSPRYKITEKSQAVAFWCDPISGHATLYWYRQILGQGPELLVQFQDESVVDDSQLPKDRFSAERLKGVDSTLKIQPAELGDSAMYLCASSFSGSSYEQYFGPGTRLTVT.

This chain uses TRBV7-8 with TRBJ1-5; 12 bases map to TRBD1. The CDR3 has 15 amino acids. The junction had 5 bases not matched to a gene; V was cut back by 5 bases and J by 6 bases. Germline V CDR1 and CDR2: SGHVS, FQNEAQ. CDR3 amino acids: CASSAGTGGVQPQHF. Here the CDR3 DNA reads TGTGCCAGCAGCGCCGGGACAGGGGGCGTTCAGCCCCAGCATTTT.

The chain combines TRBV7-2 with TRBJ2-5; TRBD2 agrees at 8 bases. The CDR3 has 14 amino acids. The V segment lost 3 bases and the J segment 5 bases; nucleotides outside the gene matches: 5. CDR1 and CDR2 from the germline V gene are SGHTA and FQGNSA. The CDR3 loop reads CASSFGRAPETQYF. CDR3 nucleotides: TGTGCCAGCAGCTTCGGGAGGGCACCGGAGACCCAGTACTTC.

In DNA, the CDR3 is TGTGCCAGCAGTCCCGACTACTCAAAACACTACGAGCAGTACTTC. Its translation is CASSPDYSKHYEQYF. This chain connects TRBV2 to TRBJ2-7; possible D gene TRBD2, 5 bases. The ends were cut back, 5 bases at V and 3 bases at J, with 17 bases in the middle. CDR1 SNHLY and CDR2 FYNNEI come from the germline V gene. The CDR3 spans 15 residues.

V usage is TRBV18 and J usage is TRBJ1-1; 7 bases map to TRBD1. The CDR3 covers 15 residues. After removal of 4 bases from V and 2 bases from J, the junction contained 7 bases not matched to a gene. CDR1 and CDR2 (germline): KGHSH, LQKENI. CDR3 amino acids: CASSLRDSLNTEAFF. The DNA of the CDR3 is TGTGCCAGCTCACTCCGGGACAGCCTAAACACTGAAGCTTTCTTT.

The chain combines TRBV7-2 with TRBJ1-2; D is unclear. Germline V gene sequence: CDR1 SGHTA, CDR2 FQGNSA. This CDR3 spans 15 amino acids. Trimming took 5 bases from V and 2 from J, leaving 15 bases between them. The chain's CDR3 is CASSPAGDTNYGYTF. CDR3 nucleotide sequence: TGTGCCAGCAGCCCGGCGGGAGACACGAACTATGGCTACACCTTC.

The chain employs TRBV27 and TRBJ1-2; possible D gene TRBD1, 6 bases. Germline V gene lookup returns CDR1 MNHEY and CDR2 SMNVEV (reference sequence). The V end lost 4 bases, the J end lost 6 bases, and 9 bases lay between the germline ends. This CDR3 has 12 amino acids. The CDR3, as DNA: TGTGCCAGCAGTTCCCAGGGGCATGGCTACACCTTC. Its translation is CASSSQGHGYTF.

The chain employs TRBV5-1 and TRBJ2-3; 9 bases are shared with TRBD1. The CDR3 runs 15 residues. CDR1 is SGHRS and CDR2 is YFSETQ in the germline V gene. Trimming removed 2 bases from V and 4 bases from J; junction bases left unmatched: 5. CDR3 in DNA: TGCGCCAGCAGCTTACAGGGGGCAGAGGCAGATACGCAGTATTTT. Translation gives CASSLQGAEADTQYF.

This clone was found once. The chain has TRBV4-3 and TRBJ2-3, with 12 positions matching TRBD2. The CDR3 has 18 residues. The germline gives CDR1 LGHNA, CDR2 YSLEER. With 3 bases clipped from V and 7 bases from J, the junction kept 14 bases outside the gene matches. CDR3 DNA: TGCGCCAGCAGCCAGGGTTACGGACTAGCGGGACTCTCGAATACGCAGTATTTT. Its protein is CASSQGYGLAGLSNTQYF.

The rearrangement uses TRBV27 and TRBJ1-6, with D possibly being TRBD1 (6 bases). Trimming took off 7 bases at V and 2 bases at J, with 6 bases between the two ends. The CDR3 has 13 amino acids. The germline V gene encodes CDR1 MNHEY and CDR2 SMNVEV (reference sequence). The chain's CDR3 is CASTGAYNSPLHF. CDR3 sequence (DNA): TGTGCCAGCACAGGGGCCTATAATTCACCCCTCCACTTT.

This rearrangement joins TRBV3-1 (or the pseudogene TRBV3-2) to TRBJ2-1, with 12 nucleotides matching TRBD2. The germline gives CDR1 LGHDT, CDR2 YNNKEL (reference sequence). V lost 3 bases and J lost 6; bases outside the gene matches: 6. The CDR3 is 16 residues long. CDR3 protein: CASSQTSGSPSNEQFF. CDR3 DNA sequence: TGTGCCAGCAGCCAGACTAGCGGGAGCCCCTCCAATGAGCAGTTCTTC.

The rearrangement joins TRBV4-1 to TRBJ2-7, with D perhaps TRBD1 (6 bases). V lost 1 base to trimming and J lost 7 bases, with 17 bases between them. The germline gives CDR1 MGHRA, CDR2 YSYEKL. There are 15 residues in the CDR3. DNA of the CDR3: TGCGCCAGCAGCCAAGCCGGGACACCCACGGGAGAGCAGTACTTC. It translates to CASSQAGTPTGEQYF.

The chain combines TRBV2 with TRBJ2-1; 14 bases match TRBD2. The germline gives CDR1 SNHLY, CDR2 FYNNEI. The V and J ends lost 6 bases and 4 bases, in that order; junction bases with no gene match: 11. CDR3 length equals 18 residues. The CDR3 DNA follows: TGTGCCAGCAGCGGGACTAGCGGGAGCCCCTGGATGTACAATGAGCAGTTCTTC. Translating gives CASSGTSGSPWMYNEQFF.

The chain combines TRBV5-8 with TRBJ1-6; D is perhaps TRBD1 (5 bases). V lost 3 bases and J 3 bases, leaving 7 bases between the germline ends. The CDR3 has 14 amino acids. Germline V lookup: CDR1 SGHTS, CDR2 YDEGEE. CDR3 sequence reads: CASSYDSYNSPLHF. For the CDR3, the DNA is TGTGCCAGCAGCTACGACAGCTATAATTCACCCCTCCACTTT.

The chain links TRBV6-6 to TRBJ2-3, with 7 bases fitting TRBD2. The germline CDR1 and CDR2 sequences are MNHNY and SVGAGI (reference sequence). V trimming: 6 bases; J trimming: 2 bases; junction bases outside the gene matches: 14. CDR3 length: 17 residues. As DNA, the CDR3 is TGTGCCAGCAGCCGAGGGTTGACCGGGAGGACCACAGATACGCAGTATTTT. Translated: CASSRGLTGRTTDTQYF.

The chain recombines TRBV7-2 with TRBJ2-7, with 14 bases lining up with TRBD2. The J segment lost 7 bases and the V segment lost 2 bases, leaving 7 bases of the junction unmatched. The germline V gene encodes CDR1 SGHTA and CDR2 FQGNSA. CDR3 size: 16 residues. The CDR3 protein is CASSLKGTSGSGEQYF. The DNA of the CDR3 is TGTGCCAGCAGCTTAAAGGGGACTAGCGGGAGTGGGGAGCAGTACTTC.

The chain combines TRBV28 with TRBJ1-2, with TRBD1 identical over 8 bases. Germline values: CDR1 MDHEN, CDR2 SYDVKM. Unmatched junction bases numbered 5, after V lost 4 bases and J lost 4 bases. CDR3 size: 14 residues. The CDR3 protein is CASSSSTGAYGYTF. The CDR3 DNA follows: TGTGCCAGCAGTTCCTCGACAGGGGCCTATGGCTACACCTTC.

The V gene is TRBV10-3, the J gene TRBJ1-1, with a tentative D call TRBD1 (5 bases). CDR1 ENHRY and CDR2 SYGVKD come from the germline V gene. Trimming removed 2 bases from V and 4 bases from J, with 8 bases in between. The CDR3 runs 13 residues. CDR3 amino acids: CAISEGGSTEAFF. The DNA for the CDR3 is TGTGCCATCAGTGAGGGGGGGAGCACTGAAGCTTTCTTT.

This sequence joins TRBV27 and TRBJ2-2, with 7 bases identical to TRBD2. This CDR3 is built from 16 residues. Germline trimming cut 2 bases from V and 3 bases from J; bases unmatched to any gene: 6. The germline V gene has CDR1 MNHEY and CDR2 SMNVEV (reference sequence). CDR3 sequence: CASSLREGSDTGELFF. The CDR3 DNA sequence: TGTGCCAGCAGTTTAAGGGAGGGTTCGGACACCGGGGAGCTGTTTTTT.

CDR3 in DNA: TGTGCCAGCAGTTACGAAGGGACTAGCGGGAGGAATGAGCAGTTCTTC. Translating gives CASSYEGTSGRNEQFF. The chain employs TRBV6-2 or TRBV6-3 and TRBJ2-1; 15 bases fit TRBD2. The CDR3 loop spans 16 amino acids. The V segment lost 2 bases and the J segment 7 bases; nucleotides outside the gene matches: 3. Germline V gene lookup returns CDR1 MNHEY and CDR2 SVGEGT.

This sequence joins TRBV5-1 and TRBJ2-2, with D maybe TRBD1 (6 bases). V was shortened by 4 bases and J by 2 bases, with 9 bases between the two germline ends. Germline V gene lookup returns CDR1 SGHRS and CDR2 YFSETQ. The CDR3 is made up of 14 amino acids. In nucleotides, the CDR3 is TGCGCCAGCAGCCCGGGACAAAACACCGGGGAGCTGTTTTTT. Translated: CASSPGQNTGELFF.

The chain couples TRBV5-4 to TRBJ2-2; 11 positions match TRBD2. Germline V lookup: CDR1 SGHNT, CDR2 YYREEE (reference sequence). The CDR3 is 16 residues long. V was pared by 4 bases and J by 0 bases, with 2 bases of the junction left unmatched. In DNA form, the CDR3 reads TGTGCCAGCAGCCCGGGACTAGCGGCGAACACCGGGGAGCTGTTTTTT. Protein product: CASSPGLAANTGELFF.